These 21 T cell receptor beta chains originate from one sample sequenced in a study of vaccination and CD4 T cells after COVID-19. The antigens these receptors bind are not known. As for treatment: approximately 11-day PBMC culture with coronavirus spike peptide pools or control peptides (ViraFEST assay). At the Johns Hopkins FTIC core, DNA taken from cultured CD4+ T cells was sequenced by way of the Oncomine TCR Beta short-read assay. TCRdb used MiXCR to reprocess the PCR reads, holding one entry per CDR3 protein. The sample includes roughly 28,000 distinct CDR3 sequences, 55% to 80% of them seen just once. The input for sequencing was CD4+ T cells from blood, cultured in vitro, taken after SARS-CoV-2 vaccination. All receptors derive from a human donor who received a COVID-19 vaccine.

This clonotype has just one count. The genes are TRBV20-1 and TRBJ1-1, with a weak D call TRBD1 (5 bases). The CDR3 covers 11 residues. Between the trimmed V and J ends, which lost 7 bases and 5 bases, there was a span of 11 bases. Germline CDR1 is DFQATT and CDR2 is SNEGSKA (reference sequence). CDR3 in DNA: TGCAGTGTCGCAAGGGGAACTGAAGCTTTCTTT. This sequence encodes CSVARGTEAFF.

The chain combines TRBV5-1 with TRBJ1-1, with D unclear. V lost 0 bases and J lost 1, with 13 bases in between. Germline V gene lookup returns CDR1 SGHRS and CDR2 YFSETQ. CDR3 size: 16 residues. The chain's CDR3 is CASSLAFYSENTEAFF. As DNA, the CDR3 is TGCGCCAGCAGCTTGGCCTTCTACTCAGAGAACACTGAAGCTTTCTTT.

V gene TRBV20-1 combines with J gene TRBJ2-7; 7 nucleotides match TRBD1. This CDR3 is 15 amino acids long. V lost 5 bases, J lost 3 bases, and 13 bases stayed unmatched. CDR1 DFQATT and CDR2 SNEGSKA come from the germline V gene (reference sequence). The CDR3 sequence is CSAQIARAGGYEQYF. The DNA of the CDR3 is TGCAGTGCTCAGATTGCCAGGGCAGGGGGCTACGAGCAGTACTTC.

The V and J genes are TRBV7-2 and TRBJ2-2; maybe TRBD2 (6 bases). The CDR3 has 19 residues. Trimming took off 5 bases at V and 4 bases at J, with 26 bases between the two ends. Germline V gives CDR1 SGHTA, CDR2 FQGNSA. CDR3: CASSIWRGVEDAGTGELFF. CDR3 bases: TGTGCCAGCAGCATCTGGCGGGGAGTTGAAGACGCAGGCACCGGGGAGCTGTTTTTT.

There are a few counts of this clonotype. The V and J genes are TRBV5-1 and TRBJ1-3; D ambiguous. The germline V and J ends were trimmed by 1 base and 0 bases, with 11 bases remaining between them. This CDR3 contains 16 residues. CDR1 and CDR2 (germline): SGHRS, YFSETQ. For the CDR3, the DNA is TGCGCCAGCAGCTTGTCCACTACCACCTCTGGAAACACCATATATTTT. The encoded protein is CASSLSTTTSGNTIYF.

The count of this clonotype is one. The gene calls are TRBV20-1 and TRBJ2-5; tentatively, D is TRBD1 or TRBD2 (5 bases each). The CDR3 length is 11 residues. Germline V lookup: CDR1 DFQATT, CDR2 SNEGSKA (reference sequence). The CDR3 nucleotides read TGCAGGGGGGTCTCTGGGGCAAAAGAGTACTTC. It codes for CRGVSGAKEYF.

The V and J genes are TRBV19 and TRBJ1-1; 7 nucleotides align to TRBD1. The CDR3 runs to 13 residues. V shed 7 bases, J shed 4 bases, and the junction held 6 bases outside the gene matches. Per the germline V gene, CDR1 is LNHDA and CDR2 is SQIVND (reference sequence). The CDR3 here is CASTRGQITEAFF. CDR3 bases: TGTGCCAGTACAAGGGGGCAGATCACTGAAGCTTTCTTT.

The chain uses TRBV20-1 and TRBJ2-3; 10 bases line up with TRBD2. The CDR3 consists of 13 residues. V lost 5 bases, J lost 1 base, and 0 bases stayed unmatched. CDR1 is DFQATT and CDR2 is SNEGSKA in the germline V gene (reference sequence). The CDR3 spells CSAGTSGTDTQYF. DNA of the CDR3: TGCAGTGCTGGGACTAGCGGCACAGATACGCAGTATTTT.

V gene TRBV19 combines with J gene TRBJ1-5; D remains unclear. Germline lookup yields CDR1 LNHDA and CDR2 SQIVND (reference sequence). Trimming shortened V by 3 bases and J by 4 bases, and 4 bases separated the two germline ends. This CDR3 contains 12 residues. The DNA of the CDR3 is TGTGCCAGTAGTATCAGGAATCAGCCCCAGCATTTT. Translated, it gives CASSIRNQPQHF.

The rearrangement uses TRBV24-1 and TRBJ1-1; D not certain. CDR1 KGHDR and CDR2 SFDVKD come from the germline V gene. The CDR3 spans 14 residues. Trimming pared 1 base from V and 10 bases from J, leaving 15 bases between. In DNA, the CDR3 is TGTGCCACCAGTGATTTAATGGAGGGTCGTGGAGCTTTCTTT. Amino acids: CATSDLMEGRGAFF.

The chain combines TRBV7-2 with TRBJ2-3; no clear D. This CDR3 contains 17 residues. The germline V gene encodes CDR1 SGHTA and CDR2 FQGNSA. V was cut by 1 base and J by 3 bases, with 17 bases left in between. CDR3 coding DNA: TGTGCCAGCAGCTTAGTAGTTAGCCGCTACGAGACAGATACGCAGTATTTT. It codes for CASSLVVSRYETDTQYF.

This clonotype was seen only a few times. The chain has TRBV27 and TRBJ2-1; 13 nucleotides match TRBD2. The CDR3 spans 17 residues. V gave up 5 bases and J gave up 0 bases; unmatched junction bases: 4. Germline CDR1 reads MNHEY; CDR2 reads SMNVEV (reference sequence). CDR3 nucleotides: TGTGCCAGCAGTCGGACTAGCGGGGGAAGCTCCTACAATGAGCAGTTCTTC. Protein: CASSRTSGGSSYNEQFF.

J is TRBJ2-7 and V is TRBV24-1; D uncertain. The CDR3 sequence is 13 residues long. Germline assignment: CDR1 KGHDR and CDR2 SFDVKD. The ends were cut back, 4 bases at V and 2 bases at J, with 8 bases in the middle. CDR3 sequence reads: CATSDRYTYEQYF. The CDR3 nucleotides are TGTGCCACCAGTGACAGATATACCTACGAGCAGTACTTC.

The chain recombines TRBV5-1 with TRBJ2-3; possibly TRBD1 for D (5 bases). Trimming cost V 6 bases and J 1 base, with 9 bases left between them. Germline CDR1 SGHRS, CDR2 YFSETQ. The CDR3 sequence is 13 residues long. This chain's CDR3 is CASKAQGTDTQYF. CDR3 nucleotides: TGCGCCAGCAAGGCACAGGGCACAGATACGCAGTATTTT.

This clonotype was found a few times. V is TRBV11-2 and J is TRBJ1-4, with 8 bases aligning to TRBD1. CDR1 and CDR2 (germline): SGHAT, FQNNGV. V trimming: 5 bases; J trimming: 8 bases; junction bases outside the gene matches: 10. The CDR3 has 15 residues. As DNA, the CDR3 is TGTGCCAGCAGCCGTTACAGGGGGTCGGGAGAAAAACTGTTTTTT. Amino acids: CASSRYRGSGEKLFF.

J is TRBJ1-6 and V is TRBV5-1; D is uncertain. V lost 3 bases and J lost 8, with 9 bases in between. CDR1 is SGHRS, CDR2 YFSETQ, per germline. This CDR3 region has 13 residues. CDR3 residues: CASSYGEDSPLHF. The DNA of the CDR3 is TGCGCCAGCAGCTACGGAGAAGATTCACCCCTCCACTTT.

The chain couples TRBV24-1 to TRBJ2-2, with 8 bases matching TRBD1. Germline CDR1 is KGHDR and CDR2 is SFDVKD. The CDR3 has 16 residues. J gave up 5 bases and V 3 bases, and 7 bases lay outside the gene matches. DNA for the CDR3: TGTGCCACCAGTGATCCTGACAGGGGTTGGACCGGGGAGCTGTTTTTT. This encodes CATSDPDRGWTGELFF.

The gene calls are TRBV7-2 and TRBJ1-1; 7 bases are shared with TRBD1. CDR3 size: 15 residues. J lost 1 base, V lost 5 bases, and 7 bases had no gene match. The germline gives CDR1 SGHTA, CDR2 FQGNSA. The DNA of the CDR3 is TGTGCCAGCAGCGAGTGGACAGGCGAGAACACTGAAGCTTTCTTT. This sequence encodes CASSEWTGENTEAFF.

DNA of the CDR3: TGCAGTGCAAGTAGCGGGGGTGAGACCCAGTACTTC. Amino acids: CSASSGGETQYF. The chain uses TRBV20-1 and TRBJ2-5; 9 bases are a match to TRBD2. The CDR3 is 12 residues long. CDR1 is DFQATT, CDR2 SNEGSKA, per germline (reference sequence). The V gene end was trimmed by 6 bases and the J gene end by 5 bases; junction bases not matched to a gene: 4.

The CDR3 sequence is CASSEMGVGETQYF. The CDR3 DNA reads TGTGCCAGCAGTGAAATGGGGGTAGGGGAGACCCAGTACTTC. The V gene is TRBV2, the J gene TRBJ2-5; D tentatively reads TRBD1 or TRBD2 (5 bases each). Germline values: CDR1 SNHLY, CDR2 FYNNEI. The V gene lost 2 bases and the J gene lost 5 bases, with 12 bases spanning the gap. This CDR3 region has 14 residues.

This clonotype has just a few counts. This chain connects TRBV25-1 to TRBJ2-2; D is possibly TRBD2 (7 bases). V gave up 4 bases and J gave up 4 bases, with 13 bases separating them. This CDR3 is 15 amino acids long. Germline assignment: CDR1 MGHDK and CDR2 SYGVNS. CDR3 region: CASSVYGGLTGELFF. The CDR3, as DNA: TGTGCCAGCAGTGTATACGGGGGGCTCACCGGGGAGCTGTTTTTT.